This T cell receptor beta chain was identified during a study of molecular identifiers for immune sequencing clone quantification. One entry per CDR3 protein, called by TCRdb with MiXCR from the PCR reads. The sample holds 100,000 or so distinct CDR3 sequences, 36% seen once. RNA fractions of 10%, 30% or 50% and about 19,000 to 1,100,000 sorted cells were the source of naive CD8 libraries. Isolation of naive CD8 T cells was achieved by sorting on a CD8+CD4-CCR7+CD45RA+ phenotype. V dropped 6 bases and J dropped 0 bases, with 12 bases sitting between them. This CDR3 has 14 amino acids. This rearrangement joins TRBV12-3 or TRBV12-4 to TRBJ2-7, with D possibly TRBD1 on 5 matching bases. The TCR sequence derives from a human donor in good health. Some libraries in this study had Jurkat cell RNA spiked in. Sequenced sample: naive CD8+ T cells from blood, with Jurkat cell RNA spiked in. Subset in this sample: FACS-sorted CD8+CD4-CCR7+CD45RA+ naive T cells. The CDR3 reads CASSTDSPSYEQYF. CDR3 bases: TGTGCCAGCAGCACAGACAGCCCCTCCTACGAGCAGTACTTC.